The sample holds a few counts of the clone carrying this T cell receptor (beta chain). What it recognizes is unknown. Libraries were prepared by immunoSEQ multiplex PCR; TCRdb keeps only in-frame clonotypes and omits some of them. The sample has around 100,000 clones, approximately 90% seen once; the top ten hold roughly 0.53%. This sample is drawn from a study of OX40 agonist ivuxolimab in advanced cancers. Study-level findings and limits: Clonal expansion by week 6 occurred in CD4+ and CD8+ blood T cells (at 0.1 to 3.0 mg/kg).

This specimen was CD4+ or CD8+ T cells sorted from blood, taken in a trial of the OX40 agonist ivuxolimab. This receptor was obtained from an adult with an advanced solid tumor such as melanoma, head and neck, liver or kidney cancer.

Here the CDR3 reads CASSLGTGQAAGYTF. The CDR3 DNA reads TGTGCCAGCAGCTTGGGGACGGGTCAGGCGGCTGGCTACACCTTC. V and J are TRBV5-4 and TRBJ1-2, with unresolved D. Per germline, CDR1 SGHNT and CDR2 YYREEE (reference sequence). The CDR3 extends over 15 amino acids. Trimming took 0 bases from V and 7 from J, leaving 16 bases between them.